The 8 T cell receptor beta chains presented below share a single source sample, sequenced in a study of T cell responses to AZD1222 COVID-19 vaccine. Here immunoSEQ multiplex PCR was the method, and the copy in TCRdb shows in-frame clones only, minus some. The data show 150,000 to 200,000 clones, about 89% seen once. The source material was peripheral blood, sampled on day 0 of MenACWY control vaccination. The source of these receptors is an adult in good health.

The chain is built from TRBV4-1 and TRBJ1-2; D is undetermined. Per the germline V gene, CDR1 is MGHRA and CDR2 is YSYEKL. The CDR3 extends over 15 amino acids. Trimming left V 0 bases short and J 3 bases short, with 11 bases between. For the CDR3, the DNA is TGCGCCAGCAGCCAAGAGAGTCCGGACCACTATGGCTACACCTTC. Amino acids: CASSQESPDHYGYTF.

J is TRBJ1-1 and V is TRBV6-5, with a weak D call TRBD1 (6 bases). Deletions cut 5 bases from V and 4 bases from J, with 11 bases between. The CDR3 contains 13 residues. Per the germline V gene, CDR1 is MNHEY and CDR2 is SVGAGI. The CDR3: CASSIQGSTEAFF. The CDR3, as DNA: TGTGCCAGCAGTATACAGGGTAGCACTGAAGCTTTCTTT.

This chain uses TRBV28 with TRBJ1-5, with 7 bases that match TRBD1. This CDR3 spans 12 amino acids. Trimming at V came to 10 bases and at J to 5 bases, leaving 5 bases not matched to a gene. The V gene's germline CDR1 is MDHEN and CDR2 SYDVKM. The CDR3 coding sequence is TGTGCCACTGACAGGGAGGATCAGCCCCAGCATTTT. Its protein is CATDREDQPQHF.

A note on this clone: Other DNA sequences in the sample encode the same CDR3. The chain employs TRBV27 and TRBJ2-7; 9 bases agree with TRBD1. Looked up from germline, CDR1 is MNHEY and CDR2 is SMNVEV (reference sequence). With V trimmed by 3 bases and J by 3 bases, 3 bases remained unmatched. The CDR3 has 14 amino acids. Here the CDR3 reads CASSLLGQGYEQYF. The DNA for the CDR3 is TGTGCCAGCAGTTTGTTGGGACAGGGCTACGAGCAGTACTTC.

The chain couples TRBV5-1 to TRBJ2-3; D ambiguous. V was shortened by 4 bases and J by 4 bases, with 13 bases between the two germline ends. The CDR3 totals 14 residues. Germline CDR1 is SGHRS and CDR2 is YFSETQ. CDR3 in DNA: TGCGCCAGCAGCCTAGGGTGGCCGGCAGATACGCAGTATTTT. Translation gives CASSLGWPADTQYF.

Comment on this clone: At one boundary the junction diverges from the germline segment, which might be a read error. The chain combines TRBV28 with TRBJ1-1; D is uncertain. Per the germline V gene, CDR1 is MDHEN and CDR2 is SYDVKM. This CDR3 has 17 amino acids. CDR3 amino acids: CASSQVVDAGLKTEAFF. CDR3 sequence (DNA): TGTGCCAGCAGCCAAGTGGTTGATGCCGGGCTGAAAACTGAAGCTTTCTTT.

The chain carries TRBV5-5 and TRBJ1-1; the D is unclear. Trimming stripped 7 bases from V and 1 base from J, with 8 bases between. Germline V gives CDR1 SGHKS, CDR2 YYEKEE (reference sequence). The CDR3 sequence is 12 residues long. CDR3 sequence reads: CASGYRNTEAFF. CDR3 nucleotide sequence: TGTGCCAGCGGATACAGGAACACTGAAGCTTTCTTT.

V is TRBV2 and J is TRBJ1-2; 7 bases fit TRBD1. The CDR3 consists of 14 residues. V was pared by 7 bases and J by 6 bases, with 11 bases of the junction left unmatched. Germline values: CDR1 SNHLY, CDR2 FYNNEI. The CDR3 DNA follows: TGTGCCAGCACTCCGAGGGAGGGGGCTGATGGCTACACCTTC. It translates to CASTPREGADGYTF. Looking up the rest from reference TRBV2 and TRBJ1-2 gives the full variable domain: EPEVTQTPSHQVTQMGQEVILRCVPISNHLYFYWYRQILGQKVEFLVSFYNNEISEKSEIFDDQFSVERPDGSNFTLKIRSTKLEDSAMYFCASTPREGADGYTFGSGTRLTVV.